The T cell receptor (beta chain) described here comes from a study of CD8 T cells in ankylosing spondylitis. TCRdb reprocessed the 5' RACE reads via MiXCR and lists one record per CDR3 protein. The sample has 200,000 or so distinct CDR3 sequences, roughly 25% seen once. This clonotype was found a few times. The target antigen is unknown. General study results and limits: The authors found the disease-linked clones to be CD8+ and relatively rare in peripheral blood. A number of the motif variants had already been described in reactive arthritis synovial fluid and blood. A TCR beta motif made of under 10 highly homologous variants seemed typical of ankylosing spondylitis blood. In ankylosing spondylitis patients, matched synovial fluid reportedly showed significant enrichment of disease-linked clones.

The origin of this receptor is a male donor with ankylosing spondylitis or in good health (not recorded which). Sequencing was carried out using blood, either unsorted or a sorted T cell fraction (not recorded which).

CDR3: CSARVGLALPNEQFF. CDR3 DNA sequence: TGCAGTGCTAGAGTAGGGCTAGCTCTCCCCAATGAGCAGTTCTTC. The gene calls are TRBV20-1 and TRBJ2-1; possible D gene TRBD2, 5 bases. V lost 1 base and J lost 6, with 16 bases in between. From germline, CDR1 is DFQATT and CDR2 SNEGSKA (reference sequence). This CDR3 has 15 residues.